Listed below are T cell receptor beta chains from one sample, sequenced in a study of beta chain features in type 1 diabetes. Using immunoSEQ multiplex PCR, the repertoire was profiled, and TCRdb retains in-frame clones only, with some absent. The sample records over 600,000 clones, approximately 13% being singletons. Material: naive CD4+ T cells from blood. Source of these receptors: a man between 25 and 39 years old with type 1 diabetes. The CDR3 runs from the conserved cysteine through the conserved F or W. D genes are given only for firm matches. Not every row has a clone size; where given, it reads once, few, many or a size class.

TRBJ2-2	TRBV9	.	few	TGTGCCAGCAGCGGTTCGGGACTCTACACCGGGGAGCTGTTTTTT	CASSGSGLYTGELFF
TRBJ2-4	TRBV7-9	TRBD2	few	TGTGCCAGCAGCTCTGACGCGGGGGGAGCGAGTCAGTACTTC	CASSSDAGGASQYF
TRBJ1-5	TRBV5-6	.	.	TGTGCCAGCAGCGAACAGGGTCGAGAGGATCAGCCCCAGCATTTT	CASSEQGREDQPQHF
TRBJ2-2	TRBV5-1	.	.	TGCGCCAGCAGCCCGACAGCCCTAGTGGACGGGGAGCTGTTTTTT	CASSPTALVDGELFF
TRBJ1-2	TRBV7-2	.	few	TGTGCCAGCAGCGTTCAGGGTCATCGGGGCTACACCTTC	CASSVQGHRGYTF
TRBJ1-5	TRBV12-2	.	.	TGTGCAAGTCGCTTAGCAGAGACCCCAAGAGGCAACAATAGCAATCAGCCCCAGCATTTT	CASRLAETPRGNNSNQPQHF
TRBJ2-7	TRBV2	.	few	TGTGCCAGCAGTGGGATGGGTTACGAGCAGTACTTC	CASSGMGYEQYF
TRBJ2-5	TRBV14	TRBD1	few	TGTGCCAGCAGCCCACCGGCAGGGGGAGAGACCCAGTACTTC	CASSPPAGGETQYF
TRBJ1-4	TRBV7-9	TRBD1	.	TGTGCCAGCTGCCGGACAGGCATAAATGAAAAACTGTTTTTT	CASCRTGINEKLFF
TRBJ1-4	TRBV28	.	.	TGTGCCAGCAGTTTCATGGGAAAGAGTGAAAAACTGTTTTTT	CASSFMGKSEKLFF
TRBJ2-7	TRBV30	TRBD1	few	TGTGCCTGGAGTGTACAGTGGGACAGCTACTCCTACGAGCAGTACTTC	CAWSVQWDSYSYEQYF
TRBJ1-5	TRBV5-4	.	.	TGTGCCAGCAGCTTGAAGTTGACAGCGAATAGCAATCAGCCCCAGCATTTT	CASSLKLTANSNQPQHF
TRBJ1-2	TRBV29-1	.	.	TGCAGCGTTGGGAGGGGAGGGGATATCGGCTACACCTTC	CSVGRGGDIGYTF
TRBJ1-5	TRBV10-3	TRBD1	.	TGTGCCATCAGTGAGTCCGGGGGACAGGGTAATCAGCCCCAGCATTTT	CAISESGGQGNQPQHF
TRBJ2-5	TRBV29-1	TRBD1	few	TGCAGCGCACTCTGGCTGGGGACAGTCGCGCAAGAGACCCAGTACTTC	CSALWLGTVAQETQYF
TRBJ1-2	TRBV15	.	few	TGTGCCACCAGCAGGGGCTCGGGAGCCGGTGGCAGTACCTTC	CATSRGSGAGGSTF
TRBJ1-2	TRBV2	TRBD1	.	TGTGCCAGCAGTCGCAGGGACAGCGGTTATGGCTACACCTTC	CASSRRDSGYGYTF
TRBJ2-1	TRBV10-3	TRBD1	few	TGTGCCATCAGGGGGGACAGCTACAATGAGCAGTTCTTC	CAIRGDSYNEQFF
TRBJ2-4	TRBV28	TRBD2	.	TGTGCCAGCAGTTTATTTGGGCGGGGGGAAAACATTCAGTACTTC	CASSLFGRGENIQYF
TRBJ2-1	TRBV5-6	.	few	TGTGCCAGCAGCTTGGTCAGGAGGTCGGGGTACAATGAGCAGTTCTTC	CASSLVRRSGYNEQFF
TRBJ1-2	TRBV29-1	.	.	TGCAGCGTTGGAGTCTCTAACTATGGCTACACCTTC	CSVGVSNYGYTF
TRBJ2-1	TRBV29-1	TRBD2	few	TGCAGCGTCCCAATTCGGGGCGGGGGGCCCCCCGACAATGAGCAGTTCTTC	CSVPIRGGGPPDNEQFF
TRBJ1-2	TRBV19	.	few	TGTGCCAGTAGTAACCCGGACTTCCCGATTAACTATGGCTACACCTTC	CASSNPDFPINYGYTF
TRBJ1-5	TRBV27	.	few	TGTGCCAGCAGTTTATTGGGTGGTCAGCCCCAGCATTTT	CASSLLGGQPQHF
TRBJ1-1	TRBV7-7	.	.	TGTGCTAGCAGCTTGTTAGACGGAGGACTTAACACTGAAGCTTTCTTT	CASSLLDGGLNTEAFF
TRBJ1-2	TRBV5-4	.	few	TGTGCCAGCAGCGGAGTTAACTATGGCTACACCTTC	CASSGVNYGYTF
TRBJ1-2	TRBV29-1	.	few	TGCAGCGTCCGCCTACTAGTTAACTATGGCTACACCTTC	CSVRLLVNYGYTF
TRBJ1-1	TRBV29-1	TRBD1	few	TGCAGCGTTGAACGCACAGGGGGCACTGAAGCTTTCTTT	CSVERTGGTEAFF
TRBJ1-5	TRBV2	.	.	TGTGCCAGCAGTGTTCGGTCAGTACCTAGCAAAGGATCCCAGCATTTT	CASSVRSVPSKGSQHF
TRBJ2-2	TRBV13	.	.	TGTGCCAGCAGCTACCTTCCAAGAAACACCGGGGAGCTGTTTTTT	CASSYLPRNTGELFF
TRBJ2-5	TRBV6-5	.	few	TGTGCCAGCAGTTCGCTTTTCCGGGGCCCGCAGTACTTC	CASSSLFRGPQYF
TRBJ2-7	TRBV6-5	TRBD1	.	TGTGCCTCAAACCGGGACAGGAGATCCTACGAGCAGTACTTC	CASNRDRRSYEQYF
TRBJ1-5	TRBV9	TRBD1	few	TGTGCCAGCAGCGGGACAGGGTGGAATCAGCCCCAGCATTTT	CASSGTGWNQPQHF
TRBJ2-7	TRBV25-1	.	.	TGTGCCAGCAGCGCCATCGGGGGGCAGGCCTACGAGCAGTACTTC	CASSAIGGQAYEQYF
TRBJ1-6	TRBV7-8	.	few	TGTGCCAGCAGCCCCAGCCAGCACTATAATTCACCCCTCCACTTT	CASSPSQHYNSPLHF
TRBJ2-7	TRBV5-4	.	few	TGTGCCAGCAGCCCACCGGGGGCGAGGGAGCAGTACTTC	CASSPPGAREQYF
TRBJ2-1	TRBV30	TRBD2	few	TGTGCCTGGAATCGGGGGGGCCCCTACAATGAGCAGTTCTTC	CAWNRGGPYNEQFF
TRBJ2-3	TRBV29-1	.	.	TGCAGCGTTGTACCCCCCTTACAGGGAGATACGCAGTATTTT	CSVVPPLQGDTQYF
TRBJ2-2	TRBV7-2	TRBD2	few	TGTGCCAGCAGCTCTACTCGGACTAGCCAGAACACCGGGGAGCTGTTTTTT	CASSSTRTSQNTGELFF
TRBJ1-2	TRBV2	TRBD1	.	TGTGCCAGCAGCATGCAGGGGGCGTATTTTGGCTACACCTTC	CASSMQGAYFGYTF
TRBJ2-5	TRBV20-1	.	few	TGCAGTGCTTTACTCGGGGAGACCCAGTACTTC	CSALLGETQYF
TRBJ1-2	TRBV5-6	.	few	TGTGCCAGCAGCTTGGGAGCGGTCTATGGCTACACCTTC	CASSLGAVYGYTF
TRBJ2-2	TRBV6-5	.	.	TGTGCCAGTGGGCCACAGGGAGGGAACACCGGGGAGCTGTTTTTT	CASGPQGGNTGELFF
TRBJ1-6	TRBV7-6	.	few	TGTGCCAGCAGCTTACGTAGCTCCTATAATTCACCCCTCCACTTT	CASSLRSSYNSPLHF
TRBJ1-6	TRBV6-5	.	.	TGTGCCAGCAGTTACGGGATTCACCTTGGGGATTCACCCCTCCACTTT	CASSYGIHLGDSPLHF
TRBJ2-5	TRBV13	.	.	TGTGCCAGCAGCCGTTACAGGGATCCCCAAGAGACCCAGTACTTC	CASSRYRDPQETQYF
TRBJ1-4	TRBV20-1	.	.	TGCAGTGCTAGAGTGAATGAAAAACTGTTTTTT	CSARVNEKLFF
TRBJ1-6	TRBV9	.	few	TGTGCCAGCAGCGTGGGAGGCAGGGATTCACCCCTCCACTTT	CASSVGGRDSPLHF